These T cell receptor beta chains were read from a single sample in a study of blood T cell repertoires in COVID-19. Sequencing was performed with immunoSEQ multiplex PCR; in TCRdb, only in-frame clones are kept and a portion is missing. This table has about 480,000 clones, approximately 88% appearing once. Sequenced sample: PBMCs or T cells enriched from blood (not recorded which). The source of these receptors is a woman in her 40s who had recovered from COVID-19. The CDR3 runs from the conserved cysteine through the conserved F or W. Each record gives: CDR3 protein, CDR3 DNA, V gene, D gene, J gene, CDR3 length, clone size. D genes are given only for firm matches. Part of the rows lack a size; the others show once, few, many or a class for expanded clones.

CASSLAQGGYNEQFF	TGTGCCAGCAGCTTAGCGCAGGGTGGATACAATGAGCAGTTCTTC	TRBV7-2	.	TRBJ2-1	15	.
CASSVSTGGRGTEAFF	TGTGCCAGCAGCGTTTCGACAGGGGGCAGAGGCACTGAAGCTTTCTTT	TRBV9	TRBD1	TRBJ1-1	16	few
CASSARGTLIQFF	TGTGCCAGCAGCGCAAGAGGGACTTTGATTCAGTTCTTC	TRBV9	.	TRBJ2-1	13	.
CSVGGSNYGYTF	TGCAGCGTTGGCGGCAGTAACTATGGCTACACCTTC	TRBV29-1	.	TRBJ1-2	12	.
CASSLVSDSRETQYF	TGTGCCAGCAGCTTAGTGTCCGACAGCCGGGAGACCCAGTACTTC	TRBV7-2	.	TRBJ2-5	15	.
CATSDLGPEGQGTQYF	TGTGCCACCAGTGATTTGGGTCCCGAGGGACAGGGAACTCAGTACTTC	TRBV24-1	TRBD1	TRBJ2-4	16	once
CATSSGRAYNEQFF	TGTGCCACCAGCTCCGGGAGGGCGTACAATGAGCAGTTCTTC	TRBV15	TRBD2	TRBJ2-1	14	.
CASGAGNYEQYF	TGTGCTTCGGGAGCTGGGAACTACGAGCAGTACTTC	TRBV10-3	.	TRBJ2-7	12	.
CASSLLVGESRKTQYF	TGTGCCAGCAGCTTACTGGTGGGAGAGAGTAGAAAGACCCAGTACTTC	TRBV13	.	TRBJ2-5	16	once
CASSSGQDQETQYF	TGTGCCAGCAGCTCAGGACAGGACCAAGAGACCCAGTACTTC	TRBV11-3	TRBD1	TRBJ2-5	14	.
CASSDSRGETQYF	TGTGCCAGCAGTGACTCGAGAGGAGAGACCCAGTACTTC	TRBV6-4	.	TRBJ2-5	13	.
CASSPLTSFTGELFF	TGCGCCAGCAGCCCGTTGACTAGCTTCACCGGGGAGCTGTTTTTT	TRBV5-1	TRBD2	TRBJ2-2	15	.
CASRVSRDRVSYGYTF	TGTGCCAGCAGGGTATCCCGGGACAGGGTGAGCTATGGCTACACCTTC	TRBV2	TRBD1	TRBJ1-2	16	.
CASSEPGLANEQFF	TGTGCCAGCAGTGAACCGGGACTAGCGAATGAGCAGTTCTTC	TRBV28	TRBD2	TRBJ2-1	14	.
CASSASGRRSYEQYF	TGTGCCAGCAGTGCCTCGGGGAGAAGGTCTTACGAGCAGTACTTC	TRBV6-2/TRBV6-3	.	TRBJ2-7	15	.